Each of the 26 T cell receptor beta chains below was sequenced from the same sample in a study of T cells in Graves' hyperthyroidism and ophthalmopathy. It was RNA transcripts that yielded the amplified TCR beta CDR3 regions. During a first-round RT-PCR of the TCR CDR3, the HTBI primer set was used. TCRdb reprocessed the multiplex PCR reads with MiXCR, giving one entry per CDR3 protein. The sample records about 560,000 distinct CDR3 sequences, around a sixth being singletons. Input material: blood. These receptors came from a woman under 40 with Graves' hyperthyroidism.

This clonotype appeared many times. The chain joins TRBV12-3 or TRBV12-4 to TRBJ2-5, with a tentative D call TRBD1 (6 bases). This CDR3 is 15 amino acids long. V lost 5 bases and J 1 base, leaving 14 bases between the germline ends. Here the CDR3 reads CASSPGDTAQETQYF. CDR3 nucleotide sequence: TGTGCCAGCAGTCCCGGGGACACAGCCCAAGAGACCCAGTACTTC.

The chain links TRBV27 to TRBJ2-7; D ambiguous. This CDR3 contains 15 residues. V was clipped by 5 bases and J by 0 bases, with 14 bases between them. From germline, CDR1 is MNHEY and CDR2 SMNVEV (reference sequence). CDR3: CASSNRMQSSYEQYF. The CDR3 DNA follows: TGTGCCAGCAGTAACCGGATGCAAAGCTCCTACGAGCAGTACTTC.

This clonotype was observed at least ten times. The V gene is TRBV29-1, the J gene TRBJ2-7; the D is unclear. The germline V gene has CDR1 SQVTM and CDR2 ANQGSEA. V gave up 7 bases and J gave up 3 bases, with 16 bases separating them. The CDR3 totals 13 residues. In nucleotides, the CDR3 is TGCAGCGCCATCACGGTAACTCACTACGAGCAGTACTTC. Residues: CSAITVTHYEQYF.

This clonotype was observed many times. This sequence joins TRBV3-1 and TRBJ2-1; no clear D. This CDR3 comprises 13 residues. CDR1 is LGHDT, CDR2 YNNKEL, per germline (reference sequence). Trimming pared 4 bases from V and 6 bases from J, leaving 10 bases between. CDR3: CASSPPIGNEQFF. In DNA form, the CDR3 reads TGTGCCAGCAGCCCCCCTATAGGCAATGAGCAGTTCTTC.

About this clonotype itself: A much larger clone differs by one base, so this may be a read error. V gene TRBV7-2 combines with J gene TRBJ2-5; 9 bases line up with TRBD1. The CDR3 is 15 amino acids. In germline, CDR1 is SGHTA, CDR2 FQGNSA. CDR3 bases: TGTGCCAGCAGCTTAGTGGGACAGGGAAGAGAGACCCGGTACTTC. It encodes CASSLVGQGRETRYF.

This clonotype came up many times. The rearrangement uses TRBV29-1 and TRBJ2-7, with 8 bases aligning to TRBD1. J lost 5 bases, V lost 5 bases, and 14 bases had no gene match. Germline CDR1 SQVTM, CDR2 ANQGSEA. The CDR3 is made up of 15 amino acids. CDR3 coding DNA: TGCAGCGTTCCCAAAATGACAGGGGTGTTGGACGAGCAGTACTTC. This sequence encodes CSVPKMTGVLDEQYF.

This clonotype came up a few times. The V and J genes are TRBV11-2 and TRBJ2-5; D is perhaps TRBD2 (6 bases). The V end lost 0 bases, the J end lost 4 bases, and 12 bases lay between the germline ends. In germline, CDR1 is SGHAT, CDR2 FQNNGV. The CDR3 loop spans 15 amino acids. The CDR3 protein is CASSLDWASVETQYF. CDR3 coding DNA: TGTGCCAGCAGCTTAGATTGGGCTAGCGTAGAGACCCAGTACTTC.

This clonotype has only one observation. A much bigger clone sits one base away, suggesting this may be a read error. The chain carries TRBV12-3 or TRBV12-4 and TRBJ2-7, with a possible D match to TRBD2 (8 bases). V was cut by 6 bases and J by 5 bases, with 20 bases left in between. The CDR3 covers 15 residues. The CDR3 here is CASSETGTAGDEQYF. As DNA, the CDR3 is TGTGCCAGCAGCGAAACCGGGACAGCGGGAGACGAGCAGTACTTC.

This clonotype turned up a few times. V is TRBV4-1 and J is TRBJ2-1; D is ambiguous. The V and J ends lost 3 bases and 0 bases respectively, with 15 bases between them. The CDR3 extends over 17 amino acids. Germline V gene lookup returns CDR1 MGHRA and CDR2 YSYEKL. For the CDR3, the DNA is TGCGCCAGCAGCCACCCCCCCGGGCGGAGCTCCTACAATGAGCAGTTCTTC. This sequence encodes CASSHPPGRSSYNEQFF.

There are a few counts of this clonotype. The chain joins TRBV7-2 to TRBJ2-3; 11 bases line up with TRBD2. The CDR3 has 17 amino acids. CDR1 is SGHTA, CDR2 FQGNSA, per germline. The V segment lost 3 bases and the J segment 0 bases; nucleotides outside the gene matches: 5. CDR3: CASSFPGTSGSTDTQYF. DNA for the CDR3: TGTGCCAGCAGCTTCCCAGGGACTAGCGGTAGCACAGATACGCAGTATTTT.

This clonotype was detected only a few times. The V call is TRBV7-2, the J call TRBJ1-5, with a tentative D call TRBD1 (6 bases). The CDR3 consists of 19 residues. The ends were cut back, 1 base at V and 4 bases at J, with 23 bases in the middle. The V gene's germline CDR1 is SGHTA and CDR2 FQGNSA. The CDR3 DNA reads TGTGCCAGCAGCTTAGATCTCAGTTGGGGGCCCCTGTTTAATCAGCCCCAGCATTTT. This translates into CASSLDLSWGPLFNQPQHF. The complete variable domain, with remaining parts taken from reference TRBV7-2 and TRBJ1-5, reads GAGVSQSPSNKVTEKGKDVELRCDPISGHTALYWYRQSLGQGLEFLIYFQGNSAPDKSGLPSDRFSAERTGGSVSTLTIQRTQQEDSAVYLCASSLDLSWGPLFNQPQHFGDGTRLSIL.

The rearrangement joins TRBV7-3 to TRBJ2-1, with 8 nucleotides matching TRBD1. Germline V lookup: CDR1 SGHTA, CDR2 FQGTGA. This CDR3 region has 16 residues. J was trimmed by 12 bases and V by 6 bases; bases with no gene match: 19. This CDR3 reads CASSSSRQGSALVQFF. The CDR3 nucleotides are TGTGCCAGCAGTTCCTCCCGACAGGGGTCGGCTCTTGTGCAGTTCTTC.

In its sample, this clonotype was seen many times. The rearrangement links TRBV2 to TRBJ2-1; TRBD2 matches at 12 bases. The CDR3 extends over 16 amino acids. Trimming cost V 7 bases and J 6 bases; bases outside gene matches: 10. The germline gives CDR1 SNHLY, CDR2 FYNNEI. DNA of the CDR3: TGTGCCAGCACATCGGGGACTAGCGGGTGGGGCAATGAGCAGTTCTTC. Its protein product is CASTSGTSGWGNEQFF.

This clonotype was observed many times. The chain uses TRBV5-1 and TRBJ1-2; 10 bases line up with TRBD1. V dropped 1 base and J dropped 6; count of bases not matched to a gene: 6. Germline-derived CDR1 and CDR2 are SGHRS and YFSETQ. The CDR3 is made up of 15 amino acids. The CDR3 DNA reads as TGCGCCAGCAGCTTGAGCGGGACAGGGGAAGATGGCTACACCTTC. This codes for CASSLSGTGEDGYTF.

J is TRBJ1-3 and V is TRBV15; D not certain. The CDR3 runs 16 residues. The germline V gene encodes CDR1 LNHNV and CDR2 YYDKDF (reference sequence). Trimming cost V 0 bases and J 2 bases, with 11 bases left between them. CDR3 in amino acids: CATSRDPVGAGNTIYF. DNA for the CDR3: TGTGCCACCAGCAGAGATCCGGTGGGAGCTGGAAACACCATATATTTT.

This clonotype was counted a few times. The chain links TRBV5-5 to TRBJ2-1; 9 nucleotides align to TRBD2. Germline trimming cut 4 bases from V and 6 bases from J; bases unmatched to any gene: 5. CDR1 is SGHKS, CDR2 YYEKEE, per germline (reference sequence). The CDR3 runs 14 residues. The chain's CDR3 is CASSPREGINEQFF. CDR3 coding DNA: TGTGCCAGCAGCCCGCGGGAGGGTATCAATGAGCAGTTCTTC.

This clonotype was seen more than once but under ten times. The chain has TRBV7-9 and TRBJ1-2, with TRBD1 matching 7 bases. The CDR3 totals 15 residues. CDR1 is SEHNR and CDR2 is FQNEAQ in the germline V gene (reference sequence). V was clipped by 7 bases and J by 3 bases; unmatched bases: 11. In DNA form, the CDR3 reads TGTGCCAGCACGACCGAGCAGGGGGAGTACTATGGCTACACCTTC. Translated: CASTTEQGEYYGYTF.

This clonotype occurred many times. The J gene is TRBJ2-1, the V gene TRBV20-1; the match to TRBD2 covers 11 bases. The CDR3 runs 15 residues. Per germline, CDR1 DFQATT and CDR2 SNEGSKA (reference sequence). V was pared by 5 bases and J by 5 bases, with 8 bases of the junction left unmatched. The CDR3 nucleotides read TGCAGTGCTGAGGGGGGACTAGCGGCAAACAATGAGCAGTTCTTC. The encoded protein is CSAEGGLAANNEQFF.

The chain links TRBV7-3 to TRBJ2-3; 13 positions agree with TRBD2. J gave up 5 bases and V 5 bases, and 7 bases lay outside the gene matches. CDR1 SGHTA and CDR2 FQGTGA come from the germline V gene. There are 16 residues in the CDR3. The CDR3 DNA sequence: TGTGCCAGCAGCCCCGGGACTAGCGGGGCCCTAGATACGCAGTATTTT. Amino acids: CASSPGTSGALDTQYF.

The table lists this clonotype with a few counts. V gene TRBV5-1 combines with J gene TRBJ2-2, with 7 bases lining up with TRBD1. Losses at the gene ends were 3 bases for V and 7 bases for J; bases not matched to a gene: 9. The CDR3 runs to 15 residues. The V gene's germline CDR1 is SGHRS and CDR2 YFSETQ. The CDR3 loop reads CASSSGRGLSGELFF. DNA for the CDR3: TGCGCCAGCAGCTCAGGCAGGGGGTTGAGCGGGGAGCTGTTTTTT.

The V gene is TRBV20-1, the J gene TRBJ2-3; 9 positions agree with TRBD1. Per germline, CDR1 DFQATT and CDR2 SNEGSKA (reference sequence). V lost 4 bases and J lost 3; bases outside the gene matches: 2. CDR3 length: 13 residues. Here the CDR3 reads CSAIGQGTDTQYF. The CDR3 DNA sequence: TGCAGTGCTATAGGACAGGGGACAGATACGCAGTATTTT.

A few counts support this clonotype. The rearrangement links TRBV6-1 to TRBJ1-4; possible D gene TRBD1, 5 bases. CDR3 length: 13 residues. Germline V gene data show CDR1 as MNHNS and CDR2 as SASEGT. V lost 6 bases and J 10 bases, leaving 15 bases between the germline ends. The CDR3 coding sequence is TGTGCCAGCAGACCCCGGACAAACGGAAAACTGTTTTTT. As protein: CASRPRTNGKLFF.

The chain's CDR3 is CASTGNLYTEAFF. CDR3 DNA: TGTGCCAGCACCGGGAATTTGTACACTGAAGCTTTCTTT. The chain joins TRBV6-2 or TRBV6-3 to TRBJ1-1; D remains unclear. CDR1 is MNHEY and CDR2 is SVGEGT in the germline V gene. Trimming pared 7 bases from V and 3 bases from J, leaving 12 bases between. The CDR3 runs to 13 residues.

Ten or more counts support this clonotype. The rearrangement uses TRBV30 and TRBJ1-5; D unclear. V shed 3 bases and J shed 2 bases, with 11 bases lying between them. CDR1 GTSNPN and CDR2 SVGIG come from the germline V gene (reference sequence). The CDR3 is 14 amino acids. Here the CDR3 reads CAWRQSGGNQPQHF. The DNA of the CDR3 is TGTGCCTGGAGGCAATCAGGTGGCAATCAGCCCCAGCATTTT.

This clonotype was detected only a few times. The chain is built from TRBV5-5 and TRBJ1-2, with D maybe TRBD1 (6 bases). The CDR3 runs to 14 residues. V was trimmed by 7 bases and J by 0 bases, leaving 13 bases between them. CDR1 SGHKS and CDR2 YYEKEE come from the germline V gene (reference sequence). CDR3 sequence (DNA): TGTGCCAGCCGAGATGGGGGCCCTAACTATGGCTACACCTTC. Its protein is CASRDGGPNYGYTF.

The chain is built from TRBV7-3 and TRBJ2-1; 8 positions match TRBD1. CDR3 length equals 16 residues. Germline lookup yields CDR1 SGHTA and CDR2 FQGTGA. J lost 8 bases, V lost 2 bases, and 11 bases had no gene match. CDR3 DNA: TGTGCCAGCAGCTTATACGCCAGGGGGCGTTTAGATGAGCAGTTCTTC. This gives the protein CASSLYARGRLDEQFF.